This TCR beta chain comes out of a study of cytomegalovirus exposure and HLA in healthy donors (dated by TCRdb to between 2016 and 2019). Some background on the complete study: An earlier analysis of approximately 640 of the donors reported about 250 Gb of sequence data and roughly 110 million unique TCR beta sequences from about 179 million T cells. Roughly 300 gigabases of sequencing data and around 90 million unique TCR sequences made up an early release that covered about 640 HLA-typed donors. Of the 398 genotyped donors, about 80% fell in the genetic ancestry cluster associated with self-reported Caucasian donors. The study aimed to test whether cataloging public T cell receptors could reveal signatures of past pathogen exposure. The study used immunosequencing to profile the T cell repertoires of approximately 690 subjects and linked those repertoires to cytomegalovirus serostatus. In addition to the first cohort of around 670 subjects, a separate validation cohort of 120 different subjects was used. To predict cytomegalovirus infection status, the study combined high-throughput TCR immunosequencing, statistical association of individual TCRs with disease status, and machine learning. A later analysis re-examined previously published TCR beta repertoires from more than 550 donors and added high-resolution HLA genotyping to investigate patterns of TCR occurrence. Rather than using new phenotypic data, the later analysis identified candidate immune exposures from TCR beta sequences and from how often those sequences occurred across donors. An earlier analysis of approximately 640 of the donors applied high-throughput TCR beta sequencing to assess whether each TCR beta V gene segment acted as functional or pseudogenic. Donor age, sex, ethnicity and CMV serostatus were collected together with the repertoire data. A later genetic analysis used genome-wide SNP genotypes for about 60% of the roughly 700 donors, treating that subset as a discovery cohort. Every repertoire in the discovery cohort had been generated on one and the same sequencing platform. Class I and class II HLA loci were covered by the typing at four-digit resolution. Typing coverage varied by locus: roughly 629-630 donors for A, B, C, DRB1 and DQB1; more than 500 for DQA1; 600 to 610 for DPA1; approximately 470 for DPB1. Because of strong linkage in the cohort, roughly five DR-DQ haplotypes were treated as single units for association and clustering. Among roughly 400 genotyped donors of the cohort, an average of around 250,000 unique TCR beta nucleotide sequences was sequenced per donor, of which 15% to 20% were non-productive. Study-level results and caveats: A later analysis reported that several top co-occurrence clusters appeared linked to parvovirus B19, influenza, CMV and Epstein-Barr virus. Roughly uniform sequencing depth across donors was assumed in presence/absence analyses, although this assumption may not hold. In a later analysis, most CMV-associated TCR beta chains were found to appear HLA-restricted, with HLA associations seemingly driven largely by CMV exposure. In both the original and validation cohorts, the classifier was reported to diagnose cytomegalovirus status with high specificity and sensitivity. In an earlier analysis of over 550 of the donors, most TCR beta V segments were observed in productive rearrangements about 87% or about 30% of the time, broadly matching IMGT annotations. Some IMGT-functional V segments, including TRBV6-2 and TRBV6-3, could not be distinguished by the 87-base-pair reads and were therefore excluded. According to the authors, the approach could potentially be generalized to other disease states and immunological phenotypes. Most TCR sequences were observed very rarely across donors, whereas some public TCRs were present in many individuals. At a false discovery rate of 0.05, a later analysis linked some 18,000 TCR beta sequences to specific HLA alleles. Three of the identified cytomegalovirus-associated TCR beta chains were confirmed in vitro to be specific for cytomegalovirus antigens. In a later analysis, HLA-associated TCR beta chains were found to be more clonally expanded and to have lower generation probabilities than equally common non-associated chains. Because HLA typing was unavailable for some donors at each locus, only the typed subset was used in association tests. Because counts were too low, seventeen rarely observed V segments, including chromosome 9 orphons, were left out of the earlier analysis of about 500 of the donors. A later analysis found that TCR association rates varied across HLA loci, with DRB1 alleles showing the most associated TCRs and HLA-C alleles the fewest. Compared with the 666-donor mean, donors in an Asian-associated ancestry cluster had fewer N-insertions in productive TCRs, according to a later genetic analysis. This cohort had only TCR beta chains sequenced, and the lack of alpha or paired-chain data limited which features could be detected. A group of highly shared sequence variants was considered likely to be a technical artifact of the sequencing pipeline. When HLA alleles, especially DR and DQ, strongly co-occurred, attributing TCR associations to individual alleles was difficult. The study gave a list of about 160 TCR beta chains associated with cytomegalovirus. Linkage disequilibrium might explain the correlated functional status among segregating V segments, but an unknown experimental factor could not be excluded. An association between a missense DCLRE1C variant and V-gene and J-gene trimming of TCR beta chains was found in a later genetic analysis and replicated in an independent cohort. The only immune exposure information available for the cohort was CMV serostatus. A further reported finding was that TCR beta sequences accurately predicted the HLA-A and HLA-B alleles for most subjects in the first cohort.

A note on this clone: What antigen it recognizes has not been identified. Base qualities are missing; no much larger clone stands one base away. The sample has other DNA sequences that encode this CDR3 too.

CDR1 and CDR2 were assigned from the germline V gene as MNHEY and SVGAGI. The CDR3 numbers 14 residues from cysteine through phenylalanine. CDR3 DNA is the only sequence kept; it has 42 bases, read in frame from the first base. The germline ends are 5 bases apart after V is trimmed by 0 bases and J by 0 bases. In total, roughly 670 healthy bone marrow donors made up the cohort. At the time of sampling, all cohort members were nominally healthy, though unrecorded immune exposures were likely present. The donor was CMV seronegative and belonged to the group of 352 seronegative cohort members. Every donor gave a peripheral blood sample, and the peripheral blood mononuclear cells from that sample were used for TCR beta sequencing. Genomic DNA was extracted from the blood cell samples with the Qiagen DNeasy Blood Extraction Kit. Libraries were built with the immunoSEQ multiplex PCR assay. A mixture of 60 forward primers for TCR Vbeta segments and 13 reverse primers for TCR Jbeta segments was used in the multiplex PCR. Amplification of the CDR3 region of rearranged TCR beta genes was performed with a multiplex PCR assay on genomic DNA. The amplified TCR beta libraries were sequenced on the Illumina HiSeq System as 87-base-pair reads. Concerning the study's data processing: Across the roughly 640 repertoires, a later analysis counted approximately 75 million unique TCR beta chains, roughly 11 million of which were shared by at least two donors. A nearest-neighbor algorithm error-corrected the raw reads and collapsed the reads into unique sequences, merging closely related sequences to remove PCR and sequencing errors. To assign V, D and J gene segments, CDR3 sequences were aligned to IMGT reference sequences. Each retained sequence needed at least a six-nucleotide match to both a V gene segment and a J gene segment. A rearrangement counted as productive if the CDR3 had no stop codons and remained in frame with V and J, and every other rearrangement counted as non-productive. Following IMGT convention, CDR3 was defined as the stretch from the second conserved V-encoded cysteine to the conserved J-encoded phenylalanine. Sequences without an unambiguous match to a single V gene segment were excluded from the earlier analysis of a few hundred of the donors. An earlier analysis of several hundred of the donors called V segments functional above 56.7% productive rearrangements and segregating when the between-donor standard deviation exceeded 5%. To diagnose cytomegalovirus status from the catalog of TCR beta chain sequences, a statistical classification framework was built. In a later analysis, TCR nucleotide sequences were compared against IMGT/GENE-DB human TR gene sequences so that V and J genes could be assigned. A later analysis assigned CDR3 sequences and most-parsimonious VDJ recombination scenarios with the TCRdist pipeline. In a later analysis, every TCR beta chain was defined by the combination of its CDR3 amino acid sequence and its V-gene family, and reads without a unique V-gene family were dropped. A later analysis removed 600 or so highly shared, low-generation-probability nucleotide sequences to deal with suspected cross-contamination and a sequencing artifact. In a later analysis, a clonal expansion index was calculated for each public chain from normalized within-repertoire ranks of inferred template counts. In a later analysis, generation probabilities were computed using a VDJ recombination model fitted to out-of-frame rearrangements, and the results were checked against IGoR. Hypergeometric tests were used in a later analysis to score TCR-TCR, TCR-HLA and TCR-CMV co-occurrence, with a repertoire-size bias correction applied to the TCR pairs. False discovery rates were estimated in a later analysis by permuting HLA or CMV assignments 20 times. A later analysis grouped co-occurring TCRs with DBSCAN, adding TCRdist sequence similarity when clustering within HLA-allele-positive subsets. For co-occurrence clustering, repertoires with fewer than 30,000 or more than 120,000 public chains were excluded, along with a handful of repertoires with anomalous nucleotide sharing. The source is immuneACCESS, and TCRdb retained only in-frame sequences with V and J called. Part of the clones is not carried over; for the studies checked, unresolved V genes explain less than half of this, and the remainder is unexplained. V and J calls and clone size are given by that table; D and trimming were obtained from the DNA. This sample has 95,000 to 150,000 clones in its table, and approximately 70% of those were observed once. The top ten hold 1.5% of the sample.

The receptor chain draws on TRBV6-5 and TRBJ1-1; a confident D gene designation cannot be given. Sequenced input: PBMCs. This TCR was recovered from a man younger than 35 in good health and CMV-seronegative. The bases read TGTGCCAGCAGTTACTCCGCGGTGAACACTGAAGCTTTCTTT. This sequence encodes CASSYSAVNTEAFF.